The 32 T cell receptor beta chains presented below share a single source sample, sequenced in a study of blood T cell repertoires in COVID-19. The table came from immunoSEQ multiplex PCR; TCRdb's copy has only in-frame clones and leaves some out. The profile shows more than 200,000 clones, around four fifths of them singletons. Source material: peripheral blood. The receptors derive from a middle-aged man with acute or convalescent COVID-19.

This sequence joins TRBV18 and TRBJ1-2; D is possibly TRBD1 (5 bases). CDR1 and CDR2 (germline): KGHSH, LQKENI. Trimming shortened V by 7 bases and J by 6 bases, and 15 bases separated the two germline ends. This CDR3 is 13 amino acids long. CDR3 nucleotide sequence: TGTGCCAGCTTACCGGGGGGAGACGATGGCTACACCTTC. Translation: CASLPGGDDGYTF.

The sample holds one count of this clone. Other DNA variants within this sample encode the same CDR3. The gene calls are TRBV30 and TRBJ1-5; D not certain. V lost 0 bases to trimming and J lost 7 bases, with 4 bases between them. CDR3 length: 11 residues. Per the germline V gene, CDR1 is GTSNPN and CDR2 is SVGIG (reference sequence). The DNA for the CDR3 is TGTGCCTGGAGTGTTGGCCAGCCCCAGCATTTT. Translated: CAWSVGQPQHF.

The chain employs TRBV9 and TRBJ1-2; D possibly corresponds to TRBD1 (5 bases). CDR1 SGDLS and CDR2 YYNGEE come from the germline V gene. The CDR3 contains 16 residues. The ends were cut back, 4 bases at V and 3 bases at J, with 19 bases in the middle. In nucleotides, the CDR3 is TGTGCCAGCAGCTTAGGGCAGGGAGGACTAGACTATGGCTACACCTTC. Translating it yields CASSLGQGGLDYGYTF.

The chain uses TRBV29-1 and TRBJ2-7; 8 bases align to TRBD2. The junction had 9 bases not matched to a gene; V was cut back by 4 bases and J by 4 bases. CDR3 length: 14 amino acids. Germline V gene sequence: CDR1 SQVTM, CDR2 ANQGSEA. CDR3 coding DNA: TGCAGCGTTGGTTCGGGACTAGGGTCTTACGAGCAGTACTTC. It is translated as CSVGSGLGSYEQYF.

The rearrangement links TRBV7-2 to TRBJ2-2, with D possibly being TRBD2 (5 bases). This CDR3 contains 15 residues. Germline CDR1 and CDR2: SGHTA and FQGNSA. V was cut by 1 base and J by 3 bases, with 9 bases left in between. DNA of the CDR3: TGTGCCAGCAGCTTAGGACTAACTTACACCGGGGAGCTGTTTTTT. It encodes CASSLGLTYTGELFF.

The chain recombines TRBV15 with TRBJ2-1, with 13 bases matching TRBD2. The V gene end was trimmed by 4 bases and the J gene end by 10 bases; junction bases not matched to a gene: 4. The CDR3 contains 14 residues. Germline V gene sequence: CDR1 LNHNV, CDR2 YYDKDF (reference sequence). The CDR3 is CATSILAGGEEQFF. The CDR3, as DNA: TGTGCCACCAGCATACTAGCGGGAGGGGAGGAGCAGTTCTTC.

The chain links TRBV15 to TRBJ1-5; possibly TRBD1 for D (5 bases). V was trimmed by 1 base and J by 6 bases, leaving 13 bases between them. The CDR3 covers 15 residues. Germline lookup yields CDR1 LNHNV and CDR2 YYDKDF (reference sequence). The CDR3 region has the DNA TGTGCCACCAGCAGAGTTCGCAGGGCGATTCAGCCCCAGCATTTT. Translating gives CATSRVRRAIQPQHF.

This clone was seen more than once but under ten times. The J gene is TRBJ2-3, the V gene TRBV7-2, with 10 bases that match TRBD2. J was trimmed by 1 base and V by 2 bases; bases with no gene match: 9. The CDR3 totals 18 residues. Germline values: CDR1 SGHTA, CDR2 FQGNSA. The CDR3 nucleotides are TGTGCCAGCAGCTTACGCCTCTTAGCGGGAGGCGGCACAGATACGCAGTATTTT. Residues: CASSLRLLAGGGTDTQYF. The whole variable domain, filled in from reference TRBV7-2 and TRBJ2-3, reads GAGVSQSPSNKVTEKGKDVELRCDPISGHTALYWYRQSLGQGLEFLIYFQGNSAPDKSGLPSDRFSAERTGGSVSTLTIQRTQQEDSAVYLCASSLRLLAGGGTDTQYFGPGTRLTVL.

The V gene is TRBV27, the J gene TRBJ2-3; TRBD2 aligns across 10 bases. The V segment lost 7 bases and the J segment 5 bases; nucleotides outside the gene matches: 9. CDR1 and CDR2 (germline): MNHEY, SMNVEV (reference sequence). This CDR3 is built from 15 residues. The CDR3 region is CASNLSGRQGDTQYF. The CDR3 DNA follows: TGTGCCAGCAACCTTAGCGGGAGGCAAGGAGATACGCAGTATTTT.

The V gene is TRBV30, the J gene TRBJ2-5; 7 nucleotides agree with TRBD2. Germline trimming cut 2 bases from V and 5 bases from J; bases unmatched to any gene: 11. The CDR3 runs 15 residues. Germline V CDR1 and CDR2: GTSNPN, SVGIG (reference sequence). CDR3 amino acids: CAWSRGIAGDETQYF. The CDR3 DNA is TGTGCCTGGAGTCGTGGGATAGCGGGTGACGAGACCCAGTACTTC.

This clone was seen only once. V usage is TRBV29-1 and J usage is TRBJ2-3; D unresolved. This CDR3 comprises 13 residues. The germline gives CDR1 SQVTM, CDR2 ANQGSEA. The V end lost 1 base, the J end lost 0 bases, and 5 bases lay between the germline ends. The CDR3 DNA reads TGCAGCGTTGAAGGGCCTAGCACAGATACGCAGTATTTT. Its protein product is CSVEGPSTDTQYF.

About this clone: Other DNA sequences within the sample encode an identical CDR3. This sequence joins TRBV27 and TRBJ1-2; 8 nucleotides align to TRBD1. Germline CDR1 and CDR2: MNHEY and SMNVEV (reference sequence). The ends lost 0 bases at V and 5 bases at J; junction bases unmatched: 2. CDR3 length equals 14 residues. This CDR3 is CASSLSGQGYGYTF. In DNA, the CDR3 is TGTGCCAGCAGTTTATCCGGACAGGGTTATGGCTACACCTTC.

This clone was recorded a few times. J is TRBJ2-2 and V is TRBV5-5, with 7 nucleotides matching TRBD2. CDR3 length: 16 amino acids. J lost 1 base, V lost 1 base, and 4 bases had no gene match. Germline V gene sequence: CDR1 SGHKS, CDR2 YYEKEE (reference sequence). The CDR3 DNA follows: TGTGCCAGCAGCTTGAGAGCGGGATTGAACACCGGGGAGCTGTTTTTT. Its translation: CASSLRAGLNTGELFF.

This clone was recorded once. The chain has TRBV7-2 and TRBJ2-7; 7 positions match TRBD1. The CDR3 consists of 14 residues. Per germline, CDR1 SGHTA and CDR2 FQGNSA. Trimming took 7 bases from V and 1 from J; bases not matched to a gene: 7. CDR3 protein: CASKGTASSYEQYF. DNA of the CDR3: TGTGCCAGCAAGGGGACAGCTTCATCCTACGAGCAGTACTTC.

The rearrangement links TRBV5-1 to TRBJ2-1, with 9 bases aligning to TRBD2. The CDR3 covers 20 residues. The J segment lost 5 bases and the V segment lost 4 bases, leaving 22 bases of the junction unmatched. CDR1 is SGHRS and CDR2 is YFSETQ in the germline V gene. CDR3 residues: CASSPGPRREGLLSHNEQFF. The CDR3 DNA sequence: TGCGCCAGCAGCCCGGGGCCGAGGCGGGAGGGCCTCTTATCCCACAATGAGCAGTTCTTC.

The V and J genes are TRBV6-2 or TRBV6-3 and TRBJ1-1; D is undetermined. V gave up 6 bases and J gave up 0 bases, with 14 bases separating them. The CDR3 length is 15 residues. Germline V gene sequence: CDR1 MNHEY, CDR2 SVGEGT. In nucleotides, the CDR3 is TGTGCCAGCAGCCTCGGAGGAGGCATGAACACTGAAGCTTTCTTT. Amino acids: CASSLGGGMNTEAFF.

This clone showed up just a few times. The genes are TRBV25-1 and TRBJ1-1; D gene uncertain. The CDR3 is 15 amino acids. V gave up 1 base and J gave up 5 bases, with 14 bases separating them. The germline V gene has CDR1 MGHDK and CDR2 SYGVNS. CDR3 residues: CASSEWEGEETEAFF. The CDR3 DNA is TGTGCCAGCAGTGAATGGGAGGGCGAGGAAACTGAAGCTTTCTTT. Variable domain in full (rest from reference TRBV25-1 and TRBJ1-1): EADIYQTPRYLVIGTGKKITLECSQTMGHDKMYWYQQDPGMELHLIHYSYGVNSTEKGDLSSESTVSRIRTEHFPLTLESARPSHTSQYLCASSEWEGEETEAFFGQGTRLTVV.

The chain links TRBV7-9 to TRBJ2-2, with D perhaps matching TRBD1 (5 bases). The CDR3 covers 14 residues. Trimming removed 5 bases at V and 6 bases at J, with 13 bases between. Germline values: CDR1 SEHNR, CDR2 FQNEAQ (reference sequence). CDR3 nucleotide sequence: TGTGCCAGCAGCCGCCGACAGCCGGCCGGGGAGCTGTTTTTT. Encoded protein: CASSRRQPAGELFF.

V and J are TRBV3-1 (or the pseudogene TRBV3-2) and TRBJ1-2; D gene uncertain. Between the trimmed V and J ends, which lost 0 bases and 4 bases, there was a span of 9 bases. The germline V gene encodes CDR1 LGHDT and CDR2 YNNKEL (reference sequence). The CDR3 loop spans 14 amino acids. CDR3 DNA: TGTGCCAGCAGCCAAGATTCTGTCTTCTATGGCTACACCTTC. It is translated as CASSQDSVFYGYTF.

Comments on this clone: At one boundary the junction diverges from the germline segment, which might be a read error. The genes are TRBV6-2 or TRBV6-3 and TRBJ2-7; 8 bases agree with TRBD1. Germline CDR1 reads MNHEY; CDR2 reads SVGEGT. The CDR3 has 14 amino acids. This CDR3 reads CASIYSGGPYEQYF. The CDR3 DNA follows: TGTGCCAGCATTTACTCAGGGGGCCCTTACGAGCAGTACTTC.

This clone was seen only once. V and J are TRBV29-1 and TRBJ1-2; the D is unclear. The CDR3 contains 14 residues. V lost 0 bases to trimming and J lost 5 bases, with 13 bases between them. The germline CDR1 and CDR2 sequences are SQVTM and ANQGSEA. CDR3 DNA sequence: TGCAGCGTTGAAGATGAAACAGAGCCTTATGGCTACACCTTC. It encodes CSVEDETEPYGYTF. The full variable domain, its missing parts supplied by reference TRBV29-1 and TRBJ1-2, is SAVISQKPSRDICQRGTSLTIQCQVDSQVTMMFWYRQQPGQSLTLIATANQGSEATYESGFVIDKFPISRPNLTFSTLTVSNMSPEDSSIYLCSVEDETEPYGYTFGSGTRLTVV.

The CDR3 nucleotides read TGTGCCAGCAGTTGGGACAGGGAGAGTGAAAAACTGTTTTTT. Translating it yields CASSWDRESEKLFF. This chain connects TRBV27 to TRBJ1-4; 9 bases are a match to TRBD1. The junction had 4 bases not matched to a gene; V was cut back by 4 bases and J by 7 bases. From germline, CDR1 is MNHEY and CDR2 SMNVEV (reference sequence). The CDR3 spans 14 residues.

This clone was seen just once. J is TRBJ2-1 and V is TRBV12-5; 11 nucleotides agree with TRBD2. J lost 9 bases, V lost 1 base, and 2 bases had no gene match. The V gene's germline CDR1 is LGHNT and CDR2 FRNRAP. This CDR3 has 14 residues. The chain's CDR3 is CASGLGLAGGEQFF. For the CDR3, the DNA is TGTGCTAGTGGTTTGGGGCTAGCGGGAGGTGAGCAGTTCTTC.

The J gene is TRBJ2-2, the V gene TRBV6-6; TRBD2 matches at 7 bases. Germline lookup yields CDR1 MNHNY and CDR2 SVGAGI (reference sequence). CDR3 length: 14 amino acids. The V and J ends lost 6 bases and 5 bases, in that order; junction bases with no gene match: 6. Here the CDR3 reads CASRAGYSTGELFF. CDR3 nucleotides: TGTGCCAGCAGAGCGGGATATTCGACCGGGGAGCTGTTTTTT.

Notes on this clone: Sequence at one end of the junction differs from germline and may be a read error. The chain is built from TRBV18 and TRBJ2-1; 7 nucleotides agree with TRBD1. This CDR3 spans 12 amino acids. In germline, CDR1 is KGHSH, CDR2 LQKENI. CDR3 DNA sequence: TGTGCCAGCTCACCTTCCCGGGACAGTGGACTCTTC. Amino acid sequence: CASSPSRDSGLF.

This clone was detected only a few times. CDR3 DNA: TGCAGTCAAGCGGGGACCGGGGAGCTGTTTTTT. Translating gives CSQAGTGELFF. This sequence joins TRBV20-1 and TRBJ2-2; 7 bases map to TRBD2. Germline V gene lookup returns CDR1 DFQATT and CDR2 SNEGSKA (reference sequence). The length of the CDR3 is 11 residues. The V gene end was trimmed by 8 bases and the J gene end by 5 bases; junction bases not matched to a gene: 2.

CDR3 in DNA: TGTGCCTGGAGTGGACAGGGGGCTAGGGAGCTGTTTTTT. Protein product: CAWSGQGARELFF. J is TRBJ2-2 and V is TRBV30; 10 positions match TRBD1. CDR3 length equals 13 residues. V was pared by 1 base and J by 9 bases, with 2 bases of the junction left unmatched. CDR1 GTSNPN and CDR2 SVGIG come from the germline V gene (reference sequence).

This chain uses TRBV7-8 with TRBJ2-1; TRBD2 matches at 7 bases. CDR1 SGHVS and CDR2 FQNEAQ come from the germline V gene. Trimming at V came to 5 bases and at J to 0 bases, leaving 10 bases not matched to a gene. This CDR3 spans 17 amino acids. DNA of the CDR3: TGTGCCAGCAGCCCAAGACGTGGCGGGAGCTCCTACAATGAGCAGTTCTTC. Protein: CASSPRRGGSSYNEQFF.

The J gene is TRBJ2-5, the V gene TRBV4-1, with 9 bases aligning to TRBD2. There are 17 residues in the CDR3. CDR1 and CDR2 (germline): MGHRA, YSYEKL. Unmatched junction bases numbered 10, after V lost 0 bases and J lost 5 bases. The CDR3 nucleotides are TGCGCCAGCAGCCAAGATAGGCTAGCGGGACGTTTGGAGACCCAGTACTTC. This sequence encodes CASSQDRLAGRLETQYF.

The count of this clone is one. This rearrangement joins TRBV29-1 to TRBJ1-2, with D possibly matching TRBD1 (5 bases). V was shortened by 3 bases and J by 9 bases, with 5 bases between the two germline ends. This CDR3 has 9 residues. Germline V CDR1 and CDR2: SQVTM, ANQGSEA. The CDR3 nucleotides are TGCAGCGTTGAGGACAGCTACACCTTC. Translation: CSVEDSYTF.

The chain joins TRBV12-3 or TRBV12-4 to TRBJ2-7; weak D call: TRBD2 (5 bases). CDR3 size: 13 residues. Trimming removed 2 bases from V and 1 base from J, with 6 bases in between. Here the CDR3 DNA reads TGTGCCAGCAGTTTAAGCGGATCCTACGAGCAGTACTTC. As protein: CASSLSGSYEQYF.

The J gene is TRBJ2-7, the V gene TRBV14, with D perhaps matching TRBD1 (6 bases). The CDR3 has 14 amino acids. Germline V gene data show CDR1 as SGHDN and CDR2 as FVKESK. Trimming took off 2 bases at V and 3 bases at J, with 11 bases between the two ends. CDR3 nucleotides: TGTGCCAGCAGCCAATTGGACAGCTACTACGAGCAGTACTTC. Residues: CASSQLDSYYEQYF.